Described below is a single T cell receptor beta chain sequence and its context. These data belong to a study of blood T cell repertoires in COVID-19. Study-level background: Italy, Spain and the United States were the sources of the convalescent and acute COVID-19 samples. PBMCs, B-cell-depleted T cells, or T cells provided the cDNA or gDNA that made up the material.

Authors' data handling: Counts of nucleated cells, estimated from reference gene primer amplification, were obtained. TCRdb's copy holds only in-frame clones and misses some; the assay was immunoSEQ multiplex PCR. D and trimming come from the DNA, and the V and J calls and clone size come from that table. The sample lists 200,000 to 250,000 clones, around 87% occurring once. Germline trimming cut 8 bases from V and 12 bases from J; bases unmatched to any gene: 13. The CDR3 is 12 residues long. The germline CDR1 and CDR2 sequences are MNHEY and SVGAGI. The genes are TRBV6-5 and TRBJ2-7; TRBD2 agrees at 7 bases. Material: peripheral blood. The clonotype comes from a woman in her 70s with active or convalescent COVID-19. The CDR3 region has the DNA TGTGCCAGCCGCCGGGGCGGGAGTGACCCGTACTTC. Protein product: CASRRGGSDPYF.